The rows below give T cell receptor beta chains drawn from one sample of a study of CD8 T cells in ankylosing spondylitis. TCRdb re-called the 5' RACE reads through MiXCR, storing one row per CDR3 protein. The table has under 150,000 distinct CDR3 sequences, 17% seen once. Sample: blood, either unsorted or a sorted T cell fraction (not recorded which). These receptors originate from a male donor with ankylosing spondylitis. CDR3s include the opening cysteine and the closing phenylalanine or tryptophan. The order of the fields is J gene, V gene, clone size, D gene, CDR3 length, CDR3 protein, CDR3 DNA. The D gene is left open where the match is weak. The size entry is marked missing in some rows and otherwise reads once, few, many or a size class.

>TRBJ2-7|TRBV7-9|few|TRBD1|14
CASSHRTGRYEQYF
TGTGCCAGCAGCCATCGGACAGGGCGCTACGAGCAGTACTTC
>TRBJ1-1|TRBV29-1|-|TRBD1|12
CSGDRSNTEAFF
TGCAGCGGGGACAGGTCGAACACTGAAGCTTTCTTT
>TRBJ2-1|TRBV9|-|-|15
CASSVDSRPYNEQFF
TGTGCCAGCAGCGTAGATTCAAGGCCGTACAATGAGCAGTTCTTC
>TRBJ2-2|TRBV12-3/TRBV12-4|many|-|14
CASSFTGFPGELFF
TGTGCCAGCAGTTTCACAGGGTTCCCCGGGGAGCTGTTTTTT
>TRBJ2-5|TRBV6-1|few|TRBD1|14
CASNEDRGQETQYF
TGTGCCAGCAACGAGGACAGGGGGCAAGAGACCCAGTACTTC
>TRBJ2-1|TRBV12-3/TRBV12-4|few|TRBD2|16
CASSLETSGRENEQFF
TGTGCCAGCAGTTTAGAGACTAGCGGGAGGGAGAATGAGCAGTTCTTC
>TRBJ2-1|TRBV9|few|-|16
CASSPSWGLSYNEQFF
TGTGCCAGCAGCCCTAGTTGGGGCCTCTCCTACAATGAGCAGTTCTTC
>TRBJ2-1|TRBV27|-|TRBD2|15
CASSPLAGVGNEQFF
TGTGCCAGCAGCCCTCTAGCGGGAGTGGGCAATGAGCAGTTCTTC
>TRBJ2-1|TRBV7-6|-|-|12
CASSLAADEQFF
TGTGCCAGCAGCTTAGCCGCGGACGAGCAGTTCTTC
>TRBJ2-6|TRBV27|few|TRBD1|17
CASSDGQGSAGANVLTF
TGTGCCAGCAGTGATGGACAGGGATCCGCTGGGGCCAACGTCCTGACTTTC
>TRBJ2-5|TRBV20-1|-|TRBD2|16
CSARDRLAGSLETQYF
TGCAGTGCTAGAGACCGGTTAGCGGGGAGTTTAGAGACCCAGTACTTC
>TRBJ2-7|TRBV7-9|-|-|12
CASMAVTYEQYF
TGTGCCAGCATGGCCGTCACCTACGAGCAGTACTTC
>TRBJ2-1|TRBV28|-|TRBD2|15
CASSLTSGGYNEQFF
TGTGCCAGCAGTCTAACTAGCGGGGGCTACAATGAGCAGTTCTTC
>TRBJ1-3|TRBV2|-|TRBD1|15
CASRQGSHSGNTIYF
TGTGCCAGCAGACAGGGGTCCCACTCTGGAAACACCATATATTTT
>TRBJ2-7|TRBV10-3|many|-|14
CAISESGGSYEQYF
TGTGCCATCAGTGAGTCGGGGGGATCCTACGAGCAGTACTTC
>TRBJ1-5|TRBV27|many|-|13
CASSLQGNQPQHF
TGTGCCAGCAGTTTACAGGGCAATCAGCCCCAGCATTTT
>TRBJ2-1|TRBV11-1|-|TRBD2|19
CASSLAGTSVMGTYNEQFF
TGTGCCAGCAGCTTAGCAGGGACTAGCGTTATGGGGACCTACAATGAGCAGTTCTTC
>TRBJ1-2|TRBV20-1|many|-|9
CSASGGYTF
TGCAGCGCCAGTGGGGGCTACACCTTC
>TRBJ2-1|TRBV27|-|-|15
CASNPGPTRDNEQFF
TGTGCCAGCAATCCGGGACCCACTAGGGACAATGAGCAGTTCTTC
>TRBJ1-4|TRBV4-1|few|-|15
CASSQRSESNEKLFF
TGCGCCAGCAGCCAAAGATCGGAAAGTAATGAAAAACTGTTTTTT
>TRBJ2-6|TRBV27|many|-|14
CASSFFSGANVLTF
TGTGCCAGCAGTTTCTTCTCTGGGGCCAACGTCCTGACTTTC
>TRBJ1-4|TRBV7-9|-|-|16
CASSLAYIATNEKLFF
TGTGCCAGCAGCTTAGCGTACATCGCAACTAATGAAAAACTGTTTTTT
>TRBJ1-1|TRBV20-1|few|-|10
CSADYTEAFF
TGCAGTGCTGACTACACTGAAGCTTTCTTT
>TRBJ1-3|TRBV7-9|-|-|15
CASSLERGSGNTIYF
TGTGCCAGCAGCTTAGAAAGGGGCTCGGGAAACACCATATATTTT
>TRBJ1-1|TRBV12-3/TRBV12-4|many|-|14
CASSLGGSYTEAFF
TGTGCCAGCAGTTTAGGGGGGAGTTACACTGAAGCTTTCTTT
>TRBJ2-1|TRBV6-2/TRBV6-3|few|-|16
CASSPPGASSYNEQFF
TGTGCCAGCAGCCCACCGGGGGCCAGCTCCTACAATGAGCAGTTCTTC
>TRBJ1-2|TRBV12-3/TRBV12-4|few|-|13
CASSLPYNYGYTF
TGTGCCAGCAGTTTACCTTATAACTATGGCTACACCTTC
>TRBJ2-3|TRBV9|-|-|14
CASSVGRSTDTQYF
TGTGCCAGCAGCGTAGGAAGAAGCACAGATACGCAGTATTTT
>TRBJ2-2|TRBV18|-|-|12
CASSPDAGELFF
TGTGCCAGCTCACCGGACGCCGGGGAGCTGTTTTTT
>TRBJ2-1|TRBV7-6|-|-|13
CASSRGGLYEQFF
TGTGCCAGCAGCAGAGGGGGTCTCTATGAGCAGTTCTTC
>TRBJ2-7|TRBV24-1|few|-|13
CATSETRGYEQYF
TGTGCCACCAGTGAAACCAGGGGCTACGAGCAGTACTTC
>TRBJ2-5|TRBV6-5|-|-|15
CASTSPKVTPETQYF
TGTGCCAGCACTTCCCCCAAGGTCACCCCAGAGACCCAGTACTTC